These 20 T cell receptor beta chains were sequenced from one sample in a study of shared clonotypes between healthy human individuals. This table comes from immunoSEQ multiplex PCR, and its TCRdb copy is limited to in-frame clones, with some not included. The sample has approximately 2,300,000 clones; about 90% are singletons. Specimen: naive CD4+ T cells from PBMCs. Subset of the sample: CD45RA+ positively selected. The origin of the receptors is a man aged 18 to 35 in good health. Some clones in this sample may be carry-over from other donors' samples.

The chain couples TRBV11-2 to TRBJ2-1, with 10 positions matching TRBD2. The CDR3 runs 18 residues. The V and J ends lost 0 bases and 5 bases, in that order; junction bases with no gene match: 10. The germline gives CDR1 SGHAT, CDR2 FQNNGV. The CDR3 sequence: CASSLDGPSGSPHNEQFF. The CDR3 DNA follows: TGTGCCAGCAGCTTAGATGGTCCTAGCGGGAGTCCCCACAATGAGCAGTTCTTC.

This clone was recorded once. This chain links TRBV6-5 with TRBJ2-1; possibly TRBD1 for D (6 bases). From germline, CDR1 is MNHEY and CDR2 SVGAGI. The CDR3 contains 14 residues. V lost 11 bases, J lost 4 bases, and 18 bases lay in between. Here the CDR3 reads CASASPGHYNEQFF. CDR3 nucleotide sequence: TGTGCCTCGGCGTCACCGGGACATTACAATGAGCAGTTCTTC.

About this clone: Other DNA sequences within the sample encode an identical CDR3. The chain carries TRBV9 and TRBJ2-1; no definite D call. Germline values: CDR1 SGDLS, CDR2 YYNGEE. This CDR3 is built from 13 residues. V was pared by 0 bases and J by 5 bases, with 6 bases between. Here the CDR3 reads CASSVASHNEQFF. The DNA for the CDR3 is TGTGCCAGCAGCGTAGCATCACACAATGAGCAGTTCTTC.

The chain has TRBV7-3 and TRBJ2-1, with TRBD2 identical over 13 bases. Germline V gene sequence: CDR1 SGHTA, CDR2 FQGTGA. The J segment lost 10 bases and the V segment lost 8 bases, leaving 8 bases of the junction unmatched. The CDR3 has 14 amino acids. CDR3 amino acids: CASSRTSGSPEQFF. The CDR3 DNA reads TGTGCCAGCTCCCGGACTAGCGGGAGCCCAGAGCAGTTCTTC.

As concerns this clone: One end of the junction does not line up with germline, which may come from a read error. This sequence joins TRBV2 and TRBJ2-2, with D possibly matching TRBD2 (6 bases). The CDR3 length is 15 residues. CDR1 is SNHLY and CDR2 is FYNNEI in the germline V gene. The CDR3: CASTSPGRNIGELFF. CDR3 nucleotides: TGTGCCAGCACATCCCCGGGGAGGAACATCGGGGAGCTGTTTTTT.

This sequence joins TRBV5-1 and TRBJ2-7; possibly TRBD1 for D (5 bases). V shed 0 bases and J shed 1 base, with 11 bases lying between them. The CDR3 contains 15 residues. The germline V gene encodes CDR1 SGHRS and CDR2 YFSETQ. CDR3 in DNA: TGCGCCAGCAGCTTGGGCCAGGGAAAATCCTACGAGCAGTACTTC. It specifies CASSLGQGKSYEQYF.

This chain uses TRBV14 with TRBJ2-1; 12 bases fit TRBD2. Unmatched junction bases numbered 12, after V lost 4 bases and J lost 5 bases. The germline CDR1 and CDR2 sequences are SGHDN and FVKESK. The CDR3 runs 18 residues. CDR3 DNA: TGTGCCAGCAGCCCCTTCAGGTCGACTAGCGGGAGTCACAATGAGCAGTTCTTC. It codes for CASSPFRSTSGSHNEQFF.

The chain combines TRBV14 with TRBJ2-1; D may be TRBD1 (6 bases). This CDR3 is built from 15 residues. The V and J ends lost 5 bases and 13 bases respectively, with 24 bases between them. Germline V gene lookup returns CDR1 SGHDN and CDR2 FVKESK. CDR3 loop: CASSKQGSQRTIQFF. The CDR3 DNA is TGTGCCAGCAGCAAGCAGGGGAGCCAACGAACTATACAGTTCTTC.

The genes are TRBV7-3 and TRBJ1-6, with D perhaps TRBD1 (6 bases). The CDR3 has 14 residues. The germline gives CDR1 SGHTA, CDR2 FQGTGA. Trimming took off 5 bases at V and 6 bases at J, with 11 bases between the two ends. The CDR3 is CASSLRGGNSPLHF. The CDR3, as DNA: TGTGCCAGCAGCCTCAGGGGTGGTAATTCACCCCTCCACTTT.

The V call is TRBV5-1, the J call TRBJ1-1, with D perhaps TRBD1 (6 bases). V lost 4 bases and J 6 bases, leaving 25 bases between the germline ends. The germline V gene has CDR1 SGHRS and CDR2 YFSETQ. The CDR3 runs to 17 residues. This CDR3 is CASSVVAPAGALAEAFF. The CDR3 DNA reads TGCGCCAGCAGCGTTGTGGCCCCGGCGGGGGCACTCGCTGAAGCTTTCTTT.

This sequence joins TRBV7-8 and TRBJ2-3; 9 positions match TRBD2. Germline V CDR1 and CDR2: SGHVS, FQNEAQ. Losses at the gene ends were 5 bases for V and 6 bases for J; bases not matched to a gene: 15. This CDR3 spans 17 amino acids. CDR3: CASSQGGRASGMDTQYF. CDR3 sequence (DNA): TGTGCCAGCAGCCAGGGGGGGAGGGCTAGCGGGATGGATACGCAGTATTTT.

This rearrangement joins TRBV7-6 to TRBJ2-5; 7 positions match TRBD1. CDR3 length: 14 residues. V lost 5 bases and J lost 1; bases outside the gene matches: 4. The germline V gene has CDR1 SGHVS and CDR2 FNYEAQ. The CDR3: CASSARQGQETQYF. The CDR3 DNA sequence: TGTGCCAGCAGCGCCCGACAGGGCCAAGAGACCCAGTACTTC.

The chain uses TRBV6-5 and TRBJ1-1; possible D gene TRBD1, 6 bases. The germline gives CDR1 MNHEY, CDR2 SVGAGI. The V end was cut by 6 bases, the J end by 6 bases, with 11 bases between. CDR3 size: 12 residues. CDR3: CASRTQGSEAFF. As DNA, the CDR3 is TGTGCCAGCAGGACACAGGGATCTGAAGCTTTCTTT.

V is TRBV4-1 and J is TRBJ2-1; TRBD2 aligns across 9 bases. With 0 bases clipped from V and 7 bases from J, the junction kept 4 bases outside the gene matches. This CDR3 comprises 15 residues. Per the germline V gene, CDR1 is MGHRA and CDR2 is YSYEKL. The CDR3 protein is CASSQDSGSLNEQFF. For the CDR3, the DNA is TGCGCCAGCAGCCAAGATAGCGGGAGTTTGAATGAGCAGTTCTTC.

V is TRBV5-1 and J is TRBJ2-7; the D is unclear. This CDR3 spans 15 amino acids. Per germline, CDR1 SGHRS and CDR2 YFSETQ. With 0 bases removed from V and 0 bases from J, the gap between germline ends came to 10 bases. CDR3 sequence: CASSLGGLPSYEQYF. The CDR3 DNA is TGCGCCAGCAGCTTGGGCGGCCTCCCCTCCTACGAGCAGTACTTC.

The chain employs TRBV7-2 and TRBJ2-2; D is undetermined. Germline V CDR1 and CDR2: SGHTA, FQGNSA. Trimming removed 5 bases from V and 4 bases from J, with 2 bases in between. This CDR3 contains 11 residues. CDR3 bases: TGTGCCAGCAGCGTCACCGGGGAGCTGTTTTTT. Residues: CASSVTGELFF.

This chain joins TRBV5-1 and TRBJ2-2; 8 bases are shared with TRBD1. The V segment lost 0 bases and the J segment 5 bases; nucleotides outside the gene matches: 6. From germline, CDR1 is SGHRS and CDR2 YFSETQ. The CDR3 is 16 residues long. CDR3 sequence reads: CASSLEGQGRTGELFF. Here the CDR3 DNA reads TGCGCCAGCAGCTTGGAAGGACAGGGAAGGACCGGGGAGCTGTTTTTT.

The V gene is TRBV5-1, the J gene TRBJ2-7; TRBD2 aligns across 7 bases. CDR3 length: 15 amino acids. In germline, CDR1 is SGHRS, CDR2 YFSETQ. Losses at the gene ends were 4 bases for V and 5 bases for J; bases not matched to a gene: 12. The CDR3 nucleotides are TGCGCCAGCAGCCTCTCGACGGGGGGTTTGGACGAGCAGTACTTC. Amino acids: CASSLSTGGLDEQYF.

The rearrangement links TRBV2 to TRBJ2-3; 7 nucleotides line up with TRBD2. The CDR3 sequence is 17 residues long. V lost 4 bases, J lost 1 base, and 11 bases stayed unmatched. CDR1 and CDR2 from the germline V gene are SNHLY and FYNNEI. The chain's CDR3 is CASSVIRAGVGTDTQYF. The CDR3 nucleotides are TGTGCCAGCAGTGTTATCCGCGCGGGAGTGGGCACAGATACGCAGTATTTT.

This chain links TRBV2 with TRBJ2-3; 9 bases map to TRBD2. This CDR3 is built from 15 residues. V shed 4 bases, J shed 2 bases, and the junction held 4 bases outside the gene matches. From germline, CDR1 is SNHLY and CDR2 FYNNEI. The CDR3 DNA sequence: TGTGCCAGCAGTGCGCGGGGGGGTGACACAGATACGCAGTATTTT. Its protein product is CASSARGGDTDTQYF. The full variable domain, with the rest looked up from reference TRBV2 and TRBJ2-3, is EPEVTQTPSHQVTQMGQEVILRCVPISNHLYFYWYRQILGQKVEFLVSFYNNEISEKSEIFDDQFSVERPDGSNFTLKIRSTKLEDSAMYFCASSARGGDTDTQYFGPGTRLTVL.